This T cell receptor (beta chain) was recorded in a study of vaccination and CD4 T cells after COVID-19. The study's findings and limits: Within convalescent individuals, 304 out of 307 vaccine-specific clones proved to be spike mono-reactive.

As to this clonotype: The antigen is undetermined.

Described treatment: roughly 10-day PBMC culture with coronavirus spike peptide pools or control peptides (ViraFEST assay). V shed 4 bases and J shed 1 base, with 14 bases lying between them. CDR3 length equals 16 residues. Germline loops: CDR1 MNHNS, CDR2 SASEGT. The Oncomine TCR Beta short-read assay was applied to DNA of cultured CD4+ T cells. In TCRdb, the PCR reads were re-called with MiXCR into one record per CDR3 protein. The repertoire holds about 26,000 distinct CDR3 sequences, with under 70% as singletons. Sample: CD4+ T cells from blood, cultured in vitro. V and J are TRBV6-1 and TRBJ1-5; TRBD1 might be the D (6 bases). The TCR originated in a human donor who had recovered from COVID-19. The CDR3 DNA sequence: TGTGCCAGCAGTGCCCGGGGGGGCGAAAGCAATCAGCCCCAGCATTTT. As protein: CASSARGGESNQPQHF.